What follows are 14 T cell receptor beta chains derived from one specimen sequenced in a study of regulatory T cells in long-lasting Graves disease. Noted time point: newly diagnosed GD, antithyroid drugs for less than 3 months. From PBMCs, RNA was extracted and then used to make the TCR library. Both iRepertoire HTBI primers and Arm-PCR of CDR3 regions were used to build the TCR beta libraries. TCRdb redid the calling of the multiplex PCR reads with MiXCR, one entry per CDR3 protein. The data contain about 220,000 distinct CDR3 sequences, 15% to 20% of them singletons. This specimen was peripheral blood mononuclear cells (PBMCs), taken at new diagnosis, from a patient treated with antithyroid drugs. Source of these receptors: a female donor with Graves disease.

The table lists this clonotype with many counts. The rearrangement links TRBV3-1 to TRBJ1-3; D is unresolved. The CDR3 length is 14 residues. The ends were cut back, 8 bases at V and 0 bases at J, with 11 bases in the middle. The germline gives CDR1 LGHDT, CDR2 YNNKEL (reference sequence). Here the CDR3 reads CASRLGVSGNTIYF. The CDR3 coding sequence is TGTGCCAGCCGCCTGGGTGTCTCTGGAAACACCATATATTTT.

This clonotype was seen repeatedly, ten times or more. The chain carries TRBV2 and TRBJ2-6; no clear D gene. CDR3 length: 14 amino acids. Germline assignment: CDR1 SNHLY and CDR2 FYNNEI. Trimming pared 4 bases from V and 1 base from J, leaving 5 bases between. The CDR3 coding sequence is TGTGCCAGCAGTGTCCGATCTGGGGCCAACGTCCTGACTTTC. Encoded protein: CASSVRSGANVLTF.

This clonotype was observed many times. This chain uses TRBV6-2 or TRBV6-3 with TRBJ1-2; D unresolved. V was cut by 2 bases and J by 7 bases, with 8 bases left in between. CDR3 length equals 12 residues. CDR1 MNHEY and CDR2 SVGEGT come from the germline V gene. The CDR3 DNA reads as TGTGCCAGCAGTTACGCCCTGGGTGGCTACACCTTC. Its protein product is CASSYALGGYTF.

This clonotype was counted at least ten times. The chain carries TRBV5-5 and TRBJ1-5; D is unresolved. The germline CDR1 and CDR2 sequences are SGHKS and YYEKEE (reference sequence). V lost 0 bases to trimming and J lost 9 bases, with 10 bases between them. The CDR3 runs to 13 residues. The chain's CDR3 is CASSLEGMRPQHF. In DNA, the CDR3 is TGTGCCAGCAGCTTGGAGGGAATGCGGCCCCAGCATTTT.

This clonotype was picked up many times. This chain links TRBV20-1 with TRBJ2-1; D is undetermined. The germline V gene has CDR1 DFQATT and CDR2 SNEGSKA (reference sequence). V shed 3 bases and J shed 9 bases, with 12 bases lying between them. The CDR3 length is 12 residues. The CDR3 nucleotides read TGCAGTGCTAGCTGGCGGTCGGGTGAGCAGTTCTTC. It yields the protein CSASWRSGEQFF.

This clonotype was observed many times. The rearrangement links TRBV5-1 to TRBJ1-3, with TRBD1 as a possible D gene (5 bases). CDR1 and CDR2 (germline): SGHRS, YFSETQ. The CDR3 sequence is 14 residues long. V lost 7 bases and J 0 bases, leaving 11 bases between the germline ends. The CDR3 DNA follows: TGCGCCAGCGCCCCCGGGGGCTCTGGAAACACCATATATTTT. Protein sequence: CASAPGGSGNTIYF.

This clonotype was observed at least ten times. The V and J genes are TRBV5-1 and TRBJ2-5, with D unresolved. Germline V gives CDR1 SGHRS, CDR2 YFSETQ. This CDR3 spans 15 amino acids. V dropped 2 bases and J dropped 2 bases, with 13 bases sitting between them. CDR3 in amino acids: CASSFLGTVQETQYF. The CDR3 coding sequence is TGCGCCAGCAGCTTTCTGGGCACAGTACAAGAGACCCAGTACTTC. Filled out from reference TRBV5-1 and TRBJ2-5, the complete variable domain reads KAGVTQTPRYLIKTRGQQVTLSCSPISGHRSVSWYQQTPGQGLQFLFEYFSETQRNKGNFPGRFSGRQFSNSRSEMNVSTLELGDSALYLCASSFLGTVQETQYFGPGTRLLVL.

This clonotype was observed at least ten times. A single base separates this from a much larger clone, so it may be a read error. V is TRBV2 and J is TRBJ2-1, with 8 bases that match TRBD1. The CDR3 spans 15 residues. V was pared by 4 bases and J by 3 bases, with 5 bases of the junction left unmatched. Germline V CDR1 and CDR2: SNHLY, FYNNEI. The DNA of the CDR3 is TGTGCCAGCAGTGTAGGACAGGGCTGCTACAATGAGCAGTTCTTC. It specifies CASSVGQGCYNEQFF.

This clonotype has at least ten counts. The genes are TRBV12-3 or TRBV12-4 and TRBJ2-7; the match to TRBD2 covers 7 bases. After removal of 5 bases from V and 2 bases from J, the junction contained 3 bases not matched to a gene. The CDR3 extends over 13 amino acids. CDR3 in amino acids: CASSESGAYEQYF. CDR3 nucleotide sequence: TGTGCCAGCAGTGAAAGCGGGGCCTACGAGCAGTACTTC.

The sample holds many counts of this clonotype. This chain uses TRBV7-2 with TRBJ2-1; 7 nucleotides agree with TRBD2. The V gene's germline CDR1 is SGHTA and CDR2 FQGNSA. V trimming: 4 bases; J trimming: 2 bases; junction bases outside the gene matches: 8. The CDR3 loop spans 16 amino acids. CDR3 DNA sequence: TGTGCCAGCAGCTCAACACGCACTAGCGCCTACAATGAGCAGTTCTTC. It yields the protein CASSSTRTSAYNEQFF.

This clonotype was detected many times. This chain joins TRBV27 and TRBJ1-2; D uncertain. The germline gives CDR1 MNHEY, CDR2 SMNVEV (reference sequence). The CDR3 runs 13 residues. Trimming took 6 bases from V and 8 from J, leaving 16 bases between them. CDR3 coding DNA: TGTGCCAGCAGCCCCGCTGGGCTCGAAGGCTACACCTTC. Its protein product is CASSPAGLEGYTF.

This clonotype was picked up many times. V is TRBV29-1 and J is TRBJ2-1; 11 bases are a match to TRBD2. The CDR3 runs 15 residues. The junction had 7 bases not matched to a gene; V was cut back by 6 bases and J by 3 bases. Germline values: CDR1 SQVTM, CDR2 ANQGSEA. The chain's CDR3 is CSVLSTSGIYNEQFF. In DNA form, the CDR3 reads TGCAGCGTCCTTTCGACTAGCGGGATCTACAATGAGCAGTTCTTC.

This clonotype was found a few times. The gene calls are TRBV6-1 and TRBJ2-4, with D possibly TRBD1 on 6 matching bases. CDR3 length equals 15 residues. Per germline, CDR1 MNHNS and CDR2 SASEGT. Trimming pared 6 bases from V and 5 bases from J, leaving 17 bases between. DNA of the CDR3: TGTGCCAGCAGGCTGCTACAGGGAATTGAAAACATTCAGTACTTC. It yields the protein CASRLLQGIENIQYF.

There are many counts of this clonotype. The chain joins TRBV19 to TRBJ1-2; TRBD1 agrees at 10 bases. The CDR3 totals 14 residues. The V and J ends lost 7 bases and 8 bases, in that order; junction bases with no gene match: 10. Germline CDR1 is LNHDA and CDR2 is SQIVND (reference sequence). CDR3 DNA sequence: TGTGCCAGTACCCCAAAGGGGACAGGGGTCGGCTACACCTTC. It yields the protein CASTPKGTGVGYTF.